The present T cell receptor (beta chain) was sequenced within a study of T cells in Graves' hyperthyroidism and ophthalmopathy (dated by TCRdb to the late 2010s). Context from the whole study: Peripheral blood was collected at initial diagnosis, before any treatment. A discovery cohort of 95 to 100 patients, fewer than 50 with Graves' ophthalmopathy and 55 to 60 with stable Graves' hyperthyroidism, was used to find distinguishing TCR V-J signatures. Whether ophthalmopathy could be predicted prospectively was tested in an independent validation cohort made up of approximately 19 hyperthyroidism patients plus 17 patients who later progressed to ophthalmopathy. The 80 to 100 discovery patients were randomly divided into training and test sets at a 7:3 ratio. In addition, the study compared T-cell repertoires in thyroid tissue and in blood from a handful of Graves' hyperthyroidism patients. After sampling, hyperthyroidism patients received methimazole starting at 30 mg daily, and ophthalmopathy patients received high-dose intravenous methylprednisolone. TCR Vbeta CDR3 sequencing of 135 peripheral blood samples (roughly 41 ophthalmopathy, roughly 72 hyperthyroidism and approximately 17 progressor patients) is reported in the paper.

In its sample, this clonotype was seen many times. Which antigen it targets is not known. The input lacks base qualities; no much larger clone sits a single base away. Overall results and qualifications from the work: Sample size was not statistically predetermined, and blinding of investigators to group allocation was not performed. During validation, the model predicted progression to ophthalmopathy a median of around 7 months ahead of onset, with almost 71% sensitivity and 72% to 85% specificity. Blood samples also contained most of the expanded thyroid clonotypes (frequency above 0.001), which suggests that blood repertoires may reflect thyroid immune responses. Ophthalmopathy was separated from stable hyperthyroidism by a 13 V-J signature model, with approximately 90% sensitivity and approximately 81% specificity obtained in cross-validation and 80%/75% obtained in testing.

Ophthalmopathy patients had moderately to severely active disease, with a Clinical Activity Score of 3 or more, a NOSPECS grade of 4 or more, and a disease duration of less than 3 months. Patients with uncontrolled infections, other autoimmune diseases, pregnancy or lactation were excluded. Diagnoses relied on clinical symptoms, serum thyroxine and TRAb, thyroid ultrasound and orbital computed tomography. Ficoll-Paque density gradient centrifugation was used to isolate PBMCs from about 9.4 ml of fresh peripheral blood. Total RNA was extracted using Trizol reagent, and RNA quality was assessed on an Agilent 2100 Bioanalyzer. The TCR beta CDR3 regions were amplified from RNA transcripts. For the first round of RT-PCR on the TCR CDR3, the HTBI primer set was used together with the Qiagen OneStep RT-PCR kit. A second multiplex PCR round built the libraries, followed by size selection and purification. The libraries were sequenced on an Illumina HiSeq2000 using paired-end 100 bp reads. In the authors' own workflow: Raw data were processed with SOAPnuke, discarding reads with adapters, uncalled bases, mean Phred below 15, or no exact constant-primer or identifier match. High-quality paired reads were merged with COPE v1.2.5, and unique nucleotide sequences were defined as clonotypes. Clonotypes were aligned to IMGT TRBV, TRBD and TRBJ reference segments using MiTCR v1.1. The analysis was restricted to V-J combinations with a frequency above 0.0001, which together covered 99% to 99.2% of the repertoires. A TCS score was defined as the ratio of F50 (clonal expansion) to E x V (chaos), with BLOSUM62-based TCRdist applied between CDR3 peptides within each V-J. Welch's t-statistics and random forest reduced approximately 520 V-J features to about 13, which were used in a naive Bayes classifier (R e1071). Using fastp at Q25 and MiXCR, TCRdb reprocessed the public reads and kept productive beta chains. Every CDR3 protein is listed once, alongside the most common genes and DNA of its rows. TCRdb assigned the V and J calls; the authors' analysis was not used. A total of 300,000 to 400,000 distinct CDR3 sequences appear in this sample, around 13% of them only once. Together, the top ten hold 20% of the sample.

V has 1 base trimmed and J has 0 bases trimmed; junction bases matching no gene number 3. Based on the germline V gene, the CDR1 and CDR2 sequences are KGHSH and LQKENI. The CDR3 goes from the cysteine to the phenylalanine over 16 residues. Only CDR3 DNA remains: 48 bases, in frame from the first base. This receptor chain uses TRBV18 and TRBJ2-4; 7 bases in between match TRBD1. Sequenced sample: blood. This clonotype was sampled from a woman between 25 and 40 years old with Graves' ophthalmopathy. At the DNA level, the sequence is TGTGCCAGCTCACCACGAGAGGGGGCAGCCAAAAACATTCAGTACTTC. This sequence encodes CASSPREGAAKNIQYF.